The 28 T cell receptor beta chains presented below share a single source sample, sequenced in a study of T cells after yellow fever vaccination. Using its own MiXCR run on the 5' RACE reads, TCRdb lists one record per CDR3 protein. The sample yields about 260,000 distinct CDR3 sequences, 5.2% seen once. The source material was CD4+ T cells sorted from PBMCs, sampled on the day of the yellow fever booster vaccination. These receptors all come from a man between 18 and 29 years old who received the YFV17D yellow fever vaccine.

This clonotype has just a few counts. The chain carries TRBV2 and TRBJ1-6; D is unclear. Deletions cut 7 bases from V and 10 bases from J, with 8 bases between. CDR3 length: 11 residues. Germline values: CDR1 SNHLY, CDR2 FYNNEI. CDR3 amino acids: CASMGRSPLHF. In DNA, the CDR3 is TGTGCCAGCATGGGAAGATCACCCCTCCACTTT. Drawing the rest from reference TRBV2 and TRBJ1-6, the complete variable domain is EPEVTQTPSHQVTQMGQEVILRCVPISNHLYFYWYRQILGQKVEFLVSFYNNEISEKSEIFDDQFSVERPDGSNFTLKIRSTKLEDSAMYFCASMGRSPLHFGNGTRLTVT.

This clonotype was seen a handful of times. The chain uses TRBV12-3 or TRBV12-4 and TRBJ2-5, with a weak D call TRBD2 (7 bases). Between the trimmed V and J ends, which lost 2 bases and 2 bases, there was a span of 12 bases. The CDR3 runs to 15 residues. The CDR3 is CASSLNGGAQETQYF. The CDR3 region has the DNA TGTGCCAGCAGTTTAAATGGGGGGGCTCAAGAGACCCAGTACTTC.

This clonotype was recorded many times. The rearrangement uses TRBV4-3 and TRBJ2-2; D gene ambiguous. Germline V gives CDR1 LGHNA, CDR2 YSLEER. Trimming stripped 5 bases from V and 5 bases from J, with 9 bases between. The CDR3 contains 13 residues. CDR3 nucleotide sequence: TGCGCCAGCAGCTGGGTAGGGACCGGGGAGCTGTTTTTT. It yields the protein CASSWVGTGELFF.

At least ten counts were recorded for this clonotype. This sequence joins TRBV6-2 or TRBV6-3 and TRBJ1-5, with D possibly being TRBD1 (6 bases). This CDR3 has 14 residues. V lost 5 bases to trimming and J lost 4 bases, with 12 bases between them. Germline assignment: CDR1 MNHEY and CDR2 SVGEGT. CDR3 sequence: CASSHLDRNQPQHF. CDR3 nucleotides: TGTGCCAGCAGTCACTTGGACAGAAATCAGCCCCAGCATTTT.

The gene calls are TRBV2 and TRBJ2-7; 7 bases line up with TRBD2. The CDR3 loop spans 13 amino acids. Per germline, CDR1 SNHLY and CDR2 FYNNEI. V lost 5 bases and J lost 6; bases outside the gene matches: 7. This chain's CDR3 is CASSQGRATEQYV. The CDR3 DNA follows: TGTGCCAGCAGTCAAGGGAGGGCCACCGAGCAGTACGTC.

This clonotype was observed a few times. V usage is TRBV6-5 and J usage is TRBJ1-5; D gene unclear. CDR1 is MNHEY and CDR2 is SVGAGI in the germline V gene. CDR3 size: 14 residues. V lost 5 bases to trimming and J lost 4 bases, with 12 bases between them. This chain's CDR3 is CASSHRARNQPQHF. DNA of the CDR3: TGTGCCAGCAGTCACCGGGCCCGAAATCAGCCCCAGCATTTT.

The chain is built from TRBV20-1 and TRBJ1-2; D gene uncertain. CDR3 length: 13 residues. Trimming shortened V by 3 bases and J by 2 bases, and 10 bases separated the two germline ends. Germline CDR1 is DFQATT and CDR2 is SNEGSKA (reference sequence). The DNA of the CDR3 is TGCAGTGCTAGCCGGGCAAACAACTATGGCTACACCTTC. Translated: CSASRANNYGYTF.

J is TRBJ1-1 and V is TRBV5-1; D is unclear. V lost 0 bases to trimming and J lost 1 base, with 7 bases between them. CDR1 is SGHRS and CDR2 is YFSETQ in the germline V gene. The CDR3 spans 14 residues. CDR3 sequence (DNA): TGCGCCAGCAGCTTGGCCTCGGGGAACACTGAAGCTTTCTTT. Translated, it gives CASSLASGNTEAFF.

This clonotype was found a few times. This chain connects TRBV5-1 to TRBJ1-3; 7 bases agree with TRBD1. J gave up 0 bases and V 4 bases, and 7 bases lay outside the gene matches. The CDR3 is 16 residues long. Germline V gene lookup returns CDR1 SGHRS and CDR2 YFSETQ. CDR3 nucleotides: TGCGCCAGCAGCCGGGGGACAGCCAACTCTGGAAACACCATATATTTT. Translating gives CASSRGTANSGNTIYF.

This clonotype was found many times. The rearrangement joins TRBV12-3 or TRBV12-4 to TRBJ1-2, with a weak D call TRBD1 (5 bases). The V end was cut by 5 bases, the J end by 1 base, with 11 bases between. The length of the CDR3 is 14 residues. The CDR3 here is CASSAVGDNYGYTF. In nucleotides, the CDR3 is TGTGCCAGCAGTGCCGTGGGGGATAACTATGGCTACACCTTC.

The chain joins TRBV12-3 or TRBV12-4 to TRBJ2-5; a possible D gene is TRBD1 (5 bases). The CDR3 consists of 12 residues. Trimming took 5 bases from V and 4 from J, leaving 8 bases between them. The CDR3 is CASSAGLETQYF. The CDR3, as DNA: TGTGCCAGCAGTGCAGGGTTAGAGACCCAGTACTTC.

This clonotype was observed a few times. The chain has TRBV20-1 and TRBJ1-1; D is undetermined. This CDR3 has 14 amino acids. V lost 0 bases to trimming and J lost 0 bases, with 8 bases between them. Germline V gene data show CDR1 as DFQATT and CDR2 as SNEGSKA (reference sequence). CDR3 sequence reads: CSARDISVNTEAFF. The DNA of the CDR3 is TGCAGTGCTAGAGACATTTCAGTGAACACTGAAGCTTTCTTT.

This clonotype was seen many times. V gene TRBV20-1 combines with J gene TRBJ1-2; the match to TRBD1 covers 8 bases. V dropped 6 bases and J dropped 0; count of bases not matched to a gene: 12. The germline V gene has CDR1 DFQATT and CDR2 SNEGSKA (reference sequence). The CDR3 extends over 16 amino acids. CDR3 in amino acids: CSARPGTGPANYGYTF. The CDR3, as DNA: TGCAGTGCCCGTCCCGGGACAGGCCCAGCTAACTATGGCTACACCTTC.

This clonotype was seen more than once but under ten times. This rearrangement joins TRBV19 to TRBJ1-1; D perhaps matches TRBD1 (6 bases). Trimming cost V 5 bases and J 7 bases, with 11 bases left between them. From germline, CDR1 is LNHDA and CDR2 SQIVND (reference sequence). The CDR3 is 12 residues long. The DNA for the CDR3 is TGTGCCAGTAGTCGACAGGCCTTTGAAGCTTTCTTT. It encodes CASSRQAFEAFF.

This clonotype has a handful of counts. The chain carries TRBV6-5 and TRBJ1-6, with D perhaps TRBD1 (6 bases). Germline V gene data show CDR1 as MNHEY and CDR2 as SVGAGI. The CDR3 sequence is 15 residues long. Between the trimmed V and J ends, which lost 10 bases and 2 bases, there was a span of 15 bases. Here the CDR3 DNA reads TGTGCCACCCTTCAGGGGACCGCCTATAATTCACCCCTCCACTTT. It translates to CATLQGTAYNSPLHF.

In this sample, this clonotype turned up many times. V and J are TRBV18 and TRBJ2-7; 7 bases map to TRBD2. This CDR3 is 15 amino acids long. V shed 3 bases and J 2 bases; nucleotides not matched to a gene: 7. CDR1 and CDR2 (germline): KGHSH, LQKENI. CDR3 sequence: CASSPLAAPTYEQYV. The CDR3 bases are TGTGCCAGCTCACCGCTAGCGGCCCCCACCTACGAGCAGTACGTC.

This chain connects TRBV7-9 to TRBJ1-2, with D tentatively TRBD1 (5 bases). Germline-derived CDR1 and CDR2 are SEHNR and FQNEAQ (reference sequence). The CDR3 totals 15 residues. Trimming left V 4 bases short and J 2 bases short, with 14 bases between. The CDR3, as DNA: TGTGCCAGCAGCTCCGGGGACCGTGGGAACTATGGCTACACCTTC. Translating it yields CASSSGDRGNYGYTF.

This clonotype came up many times. The chain is built from TRBV5-1 and TRBJ1-3; D is possibly TRBD1 (5 bases). This CDR3 has 17 residues. Trimming cost V 0 bases and J 1 base, with 14 bases left between them. Germline assignment: CDR1 SGHRS and CDR2 YFSETQ. CDR3 DNA: TGCGCCAGCAGCTTGGAAGGGGTGCGCCGGTCTGGAAACACCATATATTTT. This gives the protein CASSLEGVRRSGNTIYF.

Comments on this clonotype: This may arise from a read error, as a much more abundant clone is one base away. This chain uses TRBV5-1 with TRBJ2-5; 7 bases align to TRBD1. CDR3 size: 13 residues. Germline CDR1 reads SGHRS; CDR2 reads YFSETQ. DNA for the CDR3: TGCGCCAGCAGCTTCCCAGGGGGAGAGACCCTGTACTTC. Its translation: CASSFPGGETLYF. Full variable domain (outside the CDR3, taken from reference TRBV5-1 and TRBJ2-5): KAGVTQTPRYLIKTRGQQVTLSCSPISGHRSVSWYQQTPGQGLQFLFEYFSETQRNKGNFPGRFSGRQFSNSRSEMNVSTLELGDSALYLCASSFPGGETLYFGPGTRLLVL.

Only a few counts were recorded for this clonotype. This chain uses TRBV30 with TRBJ2-7, with D unresolved. The V and J ends lost 5 bases and 0 bases respectively, with 8 bases between them. This CDR3 is built from 12 residues. The germline V gene has CDR1 GTSNPN and CDR2 SVGIG (reference sequence). CDR3 amino acids: CAWGRPSYEQYF. CDR3 in DNA: TGTGCCTGGGGACGGCCCTCCTACGAGCAGTACTTC.

The chain couples TRBV5-1 to TRBJ1-1; D uncertain. Germline lookup yields CDR1 SGHRS and CDR2 YFSETQ. Trimming pared 1 base from V and 1 base from J, leaving 8 bases between. This CDR3 is 14 amino acids long. DNA for the CDR3: TGCGCCAGCAGCTTGATGGGCACGAACACTGAAGCTTTCTTT. Its translation is CASSLMGTNTEAFF.

This clonotype has ten or more counts. The rearrangement links TRBV5-1 to TRBJ2-7; tentatively, D is TRBD2 (5 bases). This CDR3 has 15 residues. The germline gives CDR1 SGHRS, CDR2 YFSETQ. With 2 bases removed from V and 2 bases from J, the gap between germline ends came to 14 bases. DNA of the CDR3: TGCGCCAGCAGCTTAGGTGGGGAGAACACCTACGAGCAGTACTTC. This translates into CASSLGGENTYEQYF.

The rearrangement uses TRBV5-6 and TRBJ2-5, with D perhaps assigned TRBD1 or TRBD2 (5 bases each). The CDR3 is 14 residues long. Per germline, CDR1 SGHDT and CDR2 YYEEEE. V lost 4 bases to trimming and J lost 2 bases, with 12 bases between them. CDR3 loop: CASSPGAAQETQYF. The DNA for the CDR3 is TGTGCCAGCAGCCCCGGGGCAGCACAAGAGACCCAGTACTTC.

The V call is TRBV7-9, the J call TRBJ1-6, with 7 bases that match TRBD1. The CDR3 is made up of 16 amino acids. Germline trimming cut 5 bases from V and 0 bases from J; bases unmatched to any gene: 4. Germline CDR1 SEHNR, CDR2 FQNEAQ (reference sequence). DNA for the CDR3: TGTGCCAGCAGCCTGGGACAGAGCTCCTATAATTCACCCCTCCACTTT. Protein sequence: CASSLGQSSYNSPLHF.

In this sample, this clonotype turned up a few times. The chain employs TRBV12-3 or TRBV12-4 and TRBJ2-5; TRBD1 is a possible D gene (6 bases). The CDR3 is 16 residues long. V lost 5 bases to trimming and J lost 0 bases, with 16 bases between them. The CDR3 spells CASSPRGRRYQETQYF. For the CDR3, the DNA is TGTGCCAGCAGTCCCAGGGGCAGACGGTACCAAGAGACCCAGTACTTC.

The sample holds a few counts of this clonotype. The CDR3 spells CSLRTSGEETQYF. CDR3 nucleotide sequence: TGCAGCCTCCGGACTAGCGGGGAGGAGACCCAGTACTTC. The J gene is TRBJ2-5, the V gene TRBV20-1, with TRBD2 matching over 12 bases. The CDR3 consists of 13 residues. Germline assignment: CDR1 DFQATT and CDR2 SNEGSKA (reference sequence).

This clonotype was seen repeatedly, ten times or more. The V call is TRBV2, the J call TRBJ2-3; D uncertain. The CDR3 spans 14 residues. Germline V CDR1 and CDR2: SNHLY, FYNNEI. Trimming left V 8 bases short and J 1 base short, with 13 bases between. CDR3 sequence (DNA): TGTGCCAGCGGCCGCCCGGACGGCACAGATACGCAGTATTTT. Translation gives CASGRPDGTDTQYF.

This clonotype was seen many times. This sequence joins TRBV7-2 and TRBJ1-5; D gene ambiguous. Germline CDR1 is SGHTA and CDR2 is FQGNSA. This CDR3 contains 14 residues. V gave up 3 bases and J gave up 1 base, with 7 bases separating them. The CDR3 spells CASSFAVSNQPQHF. The CDR3 DNA reads as TGTGCCAGCAGCTTTGCAGTGAGCAATCAGCCCCAGCATTTT.